The T cell receptor beta chain under discussion was sequenced for a study of blood T cell repertoires in COVID-19. Germline V lookup: CDR1 SQVTM, CDR2 ANQGSEA. The CDR3 runs 10 residues. The germline V and J ends were trimmed by 7 bases and 8 bases, with 11 bases remaining between them. The sample holds a few counts of this clone. Original handling: Amplification from reference gene primers served as the basis for estimated nucleated cell counts. Clones were read by immunoSEQ multiplex PCR, and TCRdb kept only the in-frame ones, dropping some. V, J and clone size are taken as reported in that table, and D and trimming were inferred from the DNA itself. This table has 130,000 or so clones, around 83% appearing once.

J is TRBJ1-1 and V is TRBV29-1; possible D gene TRBD1, 6 bases. The receptor was derived from a human donor in a cohort sampled during active COVID-19. Sequencing input: peripheral blood. CDR3 amino acids: CSARTDEAFF. CDR3 coding DNA: TGCAGCGCACGGACAGACGAAGCTTTCTTT.